These 30 T cell receptor beta chains share one sample of origin, sequenced in a study of vaccination effects on CD4 cells after COVID-19. Prior to sequencing, the ViraFEST assay stimulated PBMC with viral peptide pools, which expanded the antigen-specific CD4+ T cells. Investigators separated out CD4+ T cells once more than nine days of culture had passed. Participants each got two BNT162b2 or mRNA-1273 vaccine doses. Assay used: immunoSEQ multiplex PCR; TCRdb lists only in-frame clones, some missing. The sample has about 35,000 clones, 82% seen once. Their recognized antigens are unknown. The specimen comprised CD4+ T cells from PBMCs cultured with HCoV-NL63 spike peptides, sampled after COVID-19 vaccination. These receptors were collected from a human donor who received a COVID-19 vaccine. Some clones in this sample may be carry-over from other donors' samples.

The chain couples TRBV7-9 to TRBJ2-2, with D possibly TRBD1 on 8 matching bases. The germline V and J ends were trimmed by 5 bases and 5 bases, with 18 bases remaining between them. Germline values: CDR1 SEHNR, CDR2 FQNEAQ (reference sequence). The CDR3 runs to 16 residues. The CDR3: CASSARQGRVTGELFF. CDR3 nucleotide sequence: TGTGCCAGCAGCGCGCGACAGGGGAGGGTTACCGGGGAGCTGTTTTTT.

This chain's CDR3 is CASSLDGRISNQPQHF. The CDR3 region has the DNA TGTGCCAGCTCACTGGACGGTCGAATTAGCAATCAGCCCCAGCATTTT. The rearrangement links TRBV18 to TRBJ1-5, with no clear D. Germline V gives CDR1 KGHSH, CDR2 LQKENI. The CDR3 sequence is 16 residues long. Deletions cut 4 bases from V and 0 bases from J, with 13 bases between.

This clone was seen more than once but under ten times. This chain uses TRBV30 with TRBJ1-3, with D possibly being TRBD1 (5 bases). V lost 2 bases and J 1 base, leaving 12 bases between the germline ends. The germline V gene encodes CDR1 GTSNPN and CDR2 SVGIG (reference sequence). This CDR3 has 15 residues. The CDR3 here is CAWSSHSGSGNTIYF. The CDR3 region has the DNA TGTGCCTGGAGTTCTCATTCAGGGTCTGGAAACACCATATATTTT.

The chain couples TRBV18 to TRBJ2-6, with TRBD1 matching over 7 bases. The CDR3 runs to 15 residues. J lost 3 bases, V lost 4 bases, and 3 bases had no gene match. Germline CDR1 reads KGHSH; CDR2 reads LQKENI. The DNA of the CDR3 is TGTGCCAGCTCACAGGGGGCAATTGGGGCCAACGTCCTGACTTTC. It codes for CASSQGAIGANVLTF.

This clone was picked up one time. The rearrangement joins TRBV14 to TRBJ1-6; 8 nucleotides align to TRBD1. Germline V lookup: CDR1 SGHDN, CDR2 FVKESK. Trimming took 5 bases from V and 8 from J; bases not matched to a gene: 5. CDR3 length: 14 residues. CDR3: CASSLDRVYSPLHF. CDR3 coding DNA: TGTGCCAGCAGCTTGGACAGGGTTTATTCACCCCTCCACTTT.

This sequence joins TRBV7-8 and TRBJ2-7, with 8 bases aligning to TRBD1. The germline V gene encodes CDR1 SGHVS and CDR2 FQNEAQ. The J segment lost 2 bases and the V segment lost 1 base, leaving 4 bases of the junction unmatched. The CDR3 has 15 residues. CDR3 residues: CASSLVRTGTYEQYV. CDR3 in DNA: TGTGCCAGCAGCTTAGTGCGGACAGGGACCTACGAGCAGTACGTC.

V gene TRBV12-3 or TRBV12-4 combines with J gene TRBJ1-1, with 7 bases matching TRBD1. The CDR3 covers 13 residues. With 7 bases clipped from V and 9 bases from J, the junction kept 11 bases outside the gene matches. CDR3 bases: TGTGCCAGCACCGAGGAGGGGGCAGCTAAAGCTTTCTTT. The encoded protein is CASTEEGAAKAFF.

The chain employs TRBV6-1 and TRBJ1-4; D is unresolved. The V end was cut by 0 bases, the J end by 7 bases, with 9 bases between. The CDR3 loop spans 14 amino acids. Germline CDR1 MNHNS, CDR2 SASEGT. The CDR3: CASSEAWRTEKLFF. CDR3 nucleotide sequence: TGTGCCAGCAGTGAAGCTTGGAGAACTGAAAAACTGTTTTTT.

The chain is built from TRBV9 and TRBJ1-2; D is perhaps TRBD1 (5 bases). Germline-derived CDR1 and CDR2 are SGDLS and YYNGEE. With 4 bases removed from V and 2 bases from J, the gap between germline ends came to 12 bases. The CDR3 totals 14 residues. The CDR3 here is CASSLGEGNYGYTF. The DNA for the CDR3 is TGTGCCAGCAGCTTAGGGGAGGGGAACTATGGCTACACCTTC.

This clone has only one observation. This chain uses TRBV5-1 with TRBJ1-6; 7 nucleotides agree with TRBD1. The CDR3 length is 19 residues. V dropped 4 bases and J dropped 0; count of bases not matched to a gene: 13. The germline gives CDR1 SGHRS, CDR2 YFSETQ. The DNA for the CDR3 is TGCGCCAGCAGCCCACGAAAACCGGGACAGAGCTCCTATAATTCACCCCTCCACTTT. This gives the protein CASSPRKPGQSSYNSPLHF.

The chain uses TRBV6-4 and TRBJ1-1; TRBD1 matches 8 bases. The V and J ends lost 4 bases and 3 bases, in that order; junction bases with no gene match: 4. The CDR3 is made up of 14 amino acids. Germline CDR1 reads MRHNA; CDR2 reads SNTAGT. The CDR3 region is CASSAGQADTEAFF. The CDR3 nucleotides are TGTGCCAGCAGTGCGGGACAGGCCGACACTGAAGCTTTCTTT.

The chain combines TRBV18 with TRBJ2-6; no reliable D call. V lost 2 bases and J lost 0, with 5 bases in between. Germline CDR1 and CDR2: KGHSH and LQKENI. The CDR3 length is 15 residues. CDR3: CASSPELSGANVLTF. CDR3 bases: TGTGCCAGCTCACCAGAACTCTCTGGGGCCAACGTCCTGACTTTC.

The chain is built from TRBV3-1 (or the pseudogene TRBV3-2) and TRBJ1-2; TRBD1 agrees at 7 bases. This CDR3 contains 13 residues. V lost 6 bases to trimming and J lost 6 bases; unmatched junction nucleotides: 7. Looked up from germline, CDR1 is LGHDT and CDR2 is YNNKEL (reference sequence). CDR3 sequence reads: CASRRDSWDGYTF. DNA for the CDR3: TGTGCCAGCAGAAGGGACAGTTGGGATGGCTACACCTTC.

The CDR3 loop reads CASSLSGSYGYTF. CDR3 nucleotide sequence: TGTGCCAGCAGTTTATCGGGGTCCTATGGCTACACCTTC. V gene TRBV27 combines with J gene TRBJ1-2; D unresolved. CDR1 and CDR2 from the germline V gene are MNHEY and SMNVEV (reference sequence). The CDR3 loop spans 13 amino acids. The ends were cut back, 0 bases at V and 4 bases at J, with 6 bases in the middle.

The V gene is TRBV5-1, the J gene TRBJ2-3, with 10 bases identical to TRBD2. The CDR3 contains 16 residues. CDR1 and CDR2 (germline): SGHRS, YFSETQ. V lost 0 bases to trimming and J lost 1 base; unmatched junction nucleotides: 2. The CDR3 loop is CASSLGLAGRTDTQYF. The CDR3, as DNA: TGCGCCAGCAGCTTGGGACTAGCGGGTCGCACAGATACGCAGTATTTT.

This clone was picked up a small number of times. This chain connects TRBV3-1 (or the pseudogene TRBV3-2) to TRBJ1-6, with D unresolved. V lost 1 base to trimming and J lost 6 bases, with 13 bases between them. Germline values: CDR1 LGHDT, CDR2 YNNKEL (reference sequence). The CDR3 runs to 16 residues. The CDR3 DNA sequence: TGTGCCAGCAGCCAAGGGAGGGATTCCCCTAATTCACCCCTCCACTTT. Its protein is CASSQGRDSPNSPLHF.

V is TRBV25-1 and J is TRBJ2-3; no firm D call. Looked up from germline, CDR1 is MGHDK and CDR2 is SYGVNS. V lost 4 bases, J lost 1 base, and 6 bases lay in between. The CDR3 has 13 residues. CDR3 residues: CASSGIRTDTQYF. Written as DNA, the CDR3 is TGTGCCAGCAGTGGCATCCGCACAGATACGCAGTATTTT.

The rearrangement uses TRBV19 and TRBJ2-7, with 10 bases that match TRBD1. CDR1 and CDR2 (germline): LNHDA, SQIVND (reference sequence). V was pared by 0 bases and J by 0 bases, with 17 bases of the junction left unmatched. CDR3 size: 21 residues. The CDR3 bases are TGTGCCAGTAGTATAGATCTTAATGAAGGGGACAGGGGCTTTAGCTCCTACGAGCAGTACGTC. Its protein product is CASSIDLNEGDRGFSSYEQYV.

V gene TRBV5-1 combines with J gene TRBJ1-1; D ambiguous. In germline, CDR1 is SGHRS, CDR2 YFSETQ. The V and J ends lost 4 bases and 4 bases respectively, with 14 bases between them. There are 14 residues in the CDR3. The CDR3 here is CASSPYEEVTEAFF. CDR3 DNA: TGCGCCAGCAGCCCCTATGAGGAGGTCACTGAAGCTTTCTTT. Full variable domain (remainder filled in from reference TRBV5-1 and TRBJ1-1): KAGVTQTPRYLIKTRGQQVTLSCSPISGHRSVSWYQQTPGQGLQFLFEYFSETQRNKGNFPGRFSGRQFSNSRSEMNVSTLELGDSALYLCASSPYEEVTEAFFGQGTRLTVV.

The chain joins TRBV29-1 to TRBJ2-2; 7 positions agree with TRBD1. V was clipped by 8 bases and J by 3 bases; unmatched bases: 9. The CDR3 loop spans 14 amino acids. Germline V gene lookup returns CDR1 SQVTM and CDR2 ANQGSEA. In DNA, the CDR3 is TGCAGCATACGAGACAGGGCGGACACCGGGGAGCTGTTTTTT. Protein sequence: CSIRDRADTGELFF.

This clone was recorded once. This chain uses TRBV7-3 with TRBJ2-2; 7 bases map to TRBD2. The CDR3 runs 15 residues. V shed 2 bases and J 4 bases; nucleotides not matched to a gene: 4. Germline V gene data show CDR1 as SGHTA and CDR2 as FQGTGA. Here the CDR3 reads CASSLRSSGTGELFF. The CDR3 nucleotides read TGTGCCAGCAGCTTACGCTCTAGCGGCACCGGGGAGCTGTTTTTT. The whole variable domain, filled in from reference TRBV7-3 and TRBJ2-2, reads GAGVSQTPSNKVTEKGKYVELRCDPISGHTALYWYRQSLGQGPEFLIYFQGTGAADDSGLPNDRFFAVRPEGSVSTLKIQRTERGDSAVYLCASSLRSSGTGELFFGEGSRLTVL.

As for this clone: Other DNA variants within this sample encode the same CDR3. V is TRBV6-5 and J is TRBJ2-3; tentatively, D is TRBD1 (6 bases). This CDR3 is built from 14 residues. Trimming removed 6 bases at V and 2 bases at J, with 12 bases between. Germline CDR1 is MNHEY and CDR2 is SVGAGI. DNA for the CDR3: TGTGCCAGCAGCCTTGGACAGAACACAGATACGCAGTATTTT. This sequence encodes CASSLGQNTDTQYF.

This clone has only one observation. The rearrangement joins TRBV28 to TRBJ1-6; D remains unclear. This CDR3 has 13 residues. Germline lookup yields CDR1 MDHEN and CDR2 SYDVKM. V was cut by 7 bases and J by 8 bases, with 12 bases left in between. CDR3 residues: CASTPRLDSPLHF. The DNA of the CDR3 is TGTGCCAGCACCCCCCGCTTGGATTCACCCCTCCACTTT.

The genes are TRBV19 and TRBJ1-6; the D is unclear. The germline V gene encodes CDR1 LNHDA and CDR2 SQIVND (reference sequence). The CDR3 loop spans 13 amino acids. V was cut by 7 bases and J by 2 bases, with 6 bases left in between. CDR3 loop: CASTAAYNSPLHF. Written as DNA, the CDR3 is TGTGCCAGTACAGCCGCCTATAATTCACCCCTCCACTTT.

This clone was seen a single time. The chain links TRBV6-2 or TRBV6-3 to TRBJ2-3; D ambiguous. From germline, CDR1 is MNHEY and CDR2 SVGEGT. V was clipped by 6 bases and J by 2 bases, with 12 bases between them. The CDR3 extends over 14 amino acids. This CDR3 reads CASSLKTNTDTQYF. CDR3 nucleotide sequence: TGTGCCAGCAGCCTCAAGACAAACACAGATACGCAGTATTTT.

This rearrangement joins TRBV18 to TRBJ2-2; D might be TRBD1 or TRBD2, each matching 6 bases. Germline CDR1 is KGHSH and CDR2 is LQKENI. The CDR3 covers 16 residues. V dropped 2 bases and J dropped 6 bases, with 16 bases sitting between them. CDR3 nucleotide sequence: TGTGCCAGCTCACCAATGGTCGGGGGCAGCGCCGGGGAGCTGTTTTTT. Translating it yields CASSPMVGGSAGELFF.

This chain uses TRBV7-9 with TRBJ1-3; TRBD1 is a possible D gene (5 bases). Germline V gene sequence: CDR1 SEHNR, CDR2 FQNEAQ (reference sequence). Trimming left V 5 bases short and J 0 bases short, with 23 bases between. The CDR3 contains 19 residues. CDR3 bases: TGTGCCAGCAGCCGGATGGGAGGCGGGACGGTGAGCTCTGGAAACACCATATATTTT. Protein sequence: CASSRMGGGTVSSGNTIYF. The full variable domain, with the rest looked up from reference TRBV7-9 and TRBJ1-3, is DTGVSQNPRHKITKRGQNVTFRCDPISEHNRLYWYRQTLGQGPEFLTYFQNEAQLEKSRLLSDRFSAERPKGSFSTLEIQRTEQGDSAMYLCASSRMGGGTVSSGNTIYFGEGSWLTVV.

This clone was observed a single time. The chain links TRBV28 to TRBJ2-3; D is ambiguous. Germline CDR1 is MDHEN and CDR2 is SYDVKM. Trimming left V 2 bases short and J 2 bases short, with 8 bases between. The CDR3 length is 14 residues. The CDR3 DNA reads TGTGCCAGCAGTTTAGCGGCGACCACAGATACGCAGTATTTT. The encoded protein is CASSLAATTDTQYF.

V and J are TRBV5-4 and TRBJ1-3, with D maybe TRBD1 (6 bases). V was cut by 9 bases and J by 0 bases, with 16 bases left in between. CDR1 is SGHNT, CDR2 YYREEE, per germline (reference sequence). The CDR3 covers 15 residues. This CDR3 reads CATYRDLSSGNTIYF. The CDR3 bases are TGTGCCACCTACAGGGACCTGAGCTCTGGAAACACCATATATTTT. The whole variable domain, filled in from reference TRBV5-4 and TRBJ1-3, reads ETGVTQSPTHLIKTRGQQVTLRCSSQSGHNTVSWYQQALGQGPQFIFQYYREEENGRGNFPPRFSGLQFPNYSSELNVNALELDDSALYLCATYRDLSSGNTIYFGEGSWLTVV.

This chain links TRBV6-6 with TRBJ1-1; D ambiguous. The germline CDR1 and CDR2 sequences are MNHNY and SVGAGI (reference sequence). The V end was cut by 8 bases, the J end by 3 bases, with 19 bases between. CDR3 size: 15 residues. The CDR3 coding sequence is TGTGCCAGCTCCCCCCCCCGGGAAAGGGACACTGAAGCTTTCTTT. Protein sequence: CASSPPRERDTEAFF.